Presented here are 32 T cell receptor beta chains from one specimen sequenced in a study of blood T cell repertoires in COVID-19. Profiled with immunoSEQ multiplex PCR; TCRdb holds only in-frame clones, not every one. The repertoire holds about 250,000 clones, with 65% to 85% as singletons. The sample consisted of peripheral blood. The receptors were sampled from a woman in her 40s with active or convalescent COVID-19.

In this sample, this clone turned up a few times. The chain is built from TRBV2 and TRBJ2-7; TRBD1 might be the D (6 bases). Germline-derived CDR1 and CDR2 are SNHLY and FYNNEI. The CDR3 sequence is 13 residues long. V was shortened by 8 bases and J by 3 bases, with 14 bases between the two germline ends. The CDR3 DNA reads TGTGCCAGCCGACACCGAGGGGGCTACGAGCAGTACGTC. Residues: CASRHRGGYEQYV.

The chain recombines TRBV11-3 with TRBJ2-2; no definite D call. The CDR3 is 14 amino acids. Germline V gives CDR1 SGHNT, CDR2 YENEEA. V lost 6 bases and J lost 5, with 13 bases in between. The CDR3 is CASRPLSGTGELFF. CDR3 DNA: TGTGCCAGCAGGCCCCTATCTGGTACCGGGGAGCTGTTTTTT. Full variable domain (rest looked up from reference TRBV11-3 and TRBJ2-2): EAGVVQSPRYKIIEKKQPVAFWCNPISGHNTLYWYLQNLGQGPELLIRYENEEAVDDSQLPKDRFSAERLKGVDSTLKIQPAELGDSAVYLCASRPLSGTGELFFGEGSRLTVL.

The V and J genes are TRBV29-1 and TRBJ2-1; D perhaps matches TRBD2 (5 bases). The CDR3 is 12 residues long. V lost 4 bases and J lost 4, with 8 bases in between. Germline values: CDR1 SQVTM, CDR2 ANQGSEA. For the CDR3, the DNA is TGCAGCGTTGTTAGGGAGTACAATGAGCAGTTCTTC. Translation: CSVVREYNEQFF.

This chain uses TRBV28 with TRBJ2-7; perhaps TRBD2 as D (6 bases). Between the trimmed V and J ends, which lost 4 bases and 1 base, there was a span of 14 bases. CDR1 MDHEN and CDR2 SYDVKM come from the germline V gene. This CDR3 is built from 15 residues. CDR3 bases: TGTGCCAGCAGTTCCCCGGGGGTGGCGTCCTACGAGCAGTACGTC. Its protein is CASSSPGVASYEQYV.

The chain has TRBV19 and TRBJ1-6; 9 bases agree with TRBD1. The CDR3 extends over 15 amino acids. Germline assignment: CDR1 LNHDA and CDR2 SQIVND (reference sequence). V shed 2 bases, J shed 7 bases, and the junction held 3 bases outside the gene matches. CDR3 nucleotides: TGTGCCAGTAGTATACAAGGGACAGGGAATTCACCCCTCCACTTT. It specifies CASSIQGTGNSPLHF.

This clone was seen only a few times. The rearrangement uses TRBV29-1 and TRBJ2-7; 10 bases match TRBD1. Per germline, CDR1 SQVTM and CDR2 ANQGSEA. Germline trimming cut 7 bases from V and 2 bases from J; bases unmatched to any gene: 8. This CDR3 is 14 amino acids long. The CDR3 loop reads CSGRQGAGAYEQYF. CDR3 coding DNA: TGCAGCGGTCGACAGGGGGCCGGGGCCTACGAGCAGTACTTC.

The chain recombines TRBV27 with TRBJ1-1, with D unresolved. The CDR3 is made up of 13 amino acids. From germline, CDR1 is MNHEY and CDR2 SMNVEV (reference sequence). The V end was cut by 3 bases, the J end by 10 bases, with 15 bases between. The CDR3 region is CASSFESGAPAFF. CDR3 nucleotide sequence: TGTGCCAGCAGTTTCGAGTCAGGTGCCCCAGCTTTCTTT.

The chain carries TRBV2 and TRBJ1-2, with TRBD1 as a possible D gene (5 bases). V lost 6 bases and J 3 bases, leaving 8 bases between the germline ends. The CDR3 extends over 12 amino acids. Germline CDR1 SNHLY, CDR2 FYNNEI. The CDR3 coding sequence is TGTGCCAGCAGAGGGGCGGACTATGGCTACACCTTC. This gives the protein CASRGADYGYTF.

A remark on this clone: One junction end disagrees with the germline gene, perhaps due to a read error. V is TRBV7-9 and J is TRBJ2-7; 7 bases align to TRBD1. CDR3 size: 14 residues. Germline V CDR1 and CDR2: SEHNR, FQNEAQ (reference sequence). The CDR3 here is CASSPTTGLGERYF. CDR3 bases: TGTGCCAGCAGCCCCACGACAGGGTTGGGGGAGCGGTACTTC.

This chain connects TRBV7-2 to TRBJ2-3, with D tentatively TRBD2 (7 bases). The germline gives CDR1 SGHTA, CDR2 FQGNSA. Trimming removed 5 bases from V and 1 base from J, with 10 bases in between. CDR3 size: 14 residues. The CDR3 DNA is TGTGCCAGCAGCCGGGGGGCCGGCACAGATACGCAGTATTTT. This encodes CASSRGAGTDTQYF.

This clone occurred a few times. This chain connects TRBV5-1 to TRBJ1-3, with D tentatively TRBD1 (5 bases). Trimming stripped 4 bases from V and 0 bases from J, with 14 bases between. Germline V lookup: CDR1 SGHRS, CDR2 YFSETQ. The CDR3 extends over 16 amino acids. For the CDR3, the DNA is TGCGCCAGCAGCGAAATGACAGCACTCTCTGGAAACACCATATATTTT. Translated: CASSEMTALSGNTIYF.

The V and J genes are TRBV5-4 and TRBJ1-1, with D tentatively TRBD1 (6 bases). Germline CDR1 reads SGHNT; CDR2 reads YYREEE (reference sequence). This CDR3 comprises 15 residues. V lost 4 bases and J 5 bases, leaving 18 bases between the germline ends. CDR3 in amino acids: CASSRGGESGTEAFF. DNA of the CDR3: TGTGCCAGCAGCCGAGGGGGGGAAAGTGGGACTGAAGCTTTCTTT.

The genes are TRBV30 and TRBJ2-2; 11 nucleotides agree with TRBD2. The germline CDR1 and CDR2 sequences are GTSNPN and SVGIG (reference sequence). The CDR3 extends over 15 amino acids. V lost 3 bases to trimming and J lost 3 bases; unmatched junction nucleotides: 3. This chain's CDR3 is CAWSLGLADTGELFF. The CDR3 coding sequence is TGTGCCTGGAGCCTGGGACTAGCGGACACCGGGGAGCTGTTTTTT.

The chain links TRBV7-3 to TRBJ2-2, with a possible D match to TRBD1 (5 bases). The CDR3 sequence is 15 residues long. Germline V lookup: CDR1 SGHTA, CDR2 FQGTGA. The germline V and J ends were trimmed by 5 bases and 5 bases, with 15 bases remaining between them. The CDR3 loop reads CASSTQTGETGELFF. CDR3 nucleotides: TGTGCCAGCAGCACCCAAACAGGAGAAACCGGGGAGCTGTTTTTT.

The J gene is TRBJ2-7, the V gene TRBV21-1; the D call TRBD2 from the table was never checked on the DNA. TRBV21-1 represents a pseudogene. This CDR3 spans 11 amino acids. The CDR3 DNA reads as TGTGCCAGCAGCAAAGTTAACGAGCAGTACTTC. It specifies CASSKVNEQYF.

In its sample, this clone was seen a few times. The chain is built from TRBV27 and TRBJ1-2; D gene uncertain. Germline V gene data show CDR1 as MNHEY and CDR2 as SMNVEV (reference sequence). Between the trimmed V and J ends, which lost 2 bases and 2 bases, there was a span of 12 bases. The CDR3 spans 15 residues. In nucleotides, the CDR3 is TGTGCCAGCAGTTTAGGTCGCGGGCAGAACTATGGCTACACCTTC. Its translation is CASSLGRGQNYGYTF.

The genes are TRBV5-1 and TRBJ1-2, with 10 nucleotides matching TRBD1. The V and J ends lost 3 bases and 4 bases, in that order; junction bases with no gene match: 6. The CDR3 extends over 15 amino acids. Germline V gene sequence: CDR1 SGHRS, CDR2 YFSETQ. The CDR3 reads CASSSGQGPTYGYTF. The CDR3 DNA follows: TGCGCCAGCAGCTCGGGACAGGGGCCCACCTATGGCTACACCTTC.

J is TRBJ1-2 and V is TRBV7-2; no clear D. Trimming stripped 1 base from V and 2 bases from J, with 5 bases between. The CDR3 consists of 13 residues. From germline, CDR1 is SGHTA and CDR2 FQGNSA. The CDR3 loop is CASSLVRNYGYTF. DNA for the CDR3: TGTGCCAGCAGCTTAGTACGGAACTATGGCTACACCTTC.

This clone was observed a few times. The J gene is TRBJ1-2, the V gene TRBV3-1 (or the pseudogene TRBV3-2); D gene uncertain. This CDR3 region has 14 residues. Trimming took 4 bases from V and 4 from J, leaving 13 bases between them. Germline values: CDR1 LGHDT, CDR2 YNNKEL (reference sequence). Here the CDR3 reads CASSPRPGGYGYTF. CDR3 DNA: TGTGCCAGCAGCCCCCGACCGGGAGGCTATGGCTACACCTTC.

CDR3 protein: CASSQDLPEKLFF. The CDR3 DNA follows: TGCGCCAGCAGCCAAGATCTCCCTGAAAAACTGTTTTTT. The rearrangement joins TRBV4-1 to TRBJ1-4; no clear D gene. This CDR3 region has 13 residues. Trimming pared 0 bases from V and 7 bases from J, leaving 6 bases between. The germline CDR1 and CDR2 sequences are MGHRA and YSYEKL.

This chain joins TRBV6-5 and TRBJ1-5; 9 bases align to TRBD1. Germline values: CDR1 MNHEY, CDR2 SVGAGI. The CDR3 length is 15 residues. Losses at the gene ends were 6 bases for V and 6 bases for J; bases not matched to a gene: 9. The CDR3 loop is CASRKGQGNFQPQHF. The CDR3 region has the DNA TGTGCCAGCAGAAAGGGACAGGGAAATTTTCAGCCCCAGCATTTT.

J is TRBJ1-5 and V is TRBV28; D is possibly TRBD1 (5 bases). This CDR3 spans 13 amino acids. Germline V gene lookup returns CDR1 MDHEN and CDR2 SYDVKM. V was trimmed by 3 bases and J by 6 bases, leaving 9 bases between them. CDR3 sequence: CASSFRVSQPQHF. The CDR3 DNA sequence: TGTGCCAGCAGTTTCAGGGTTAGTCAGCCCCAGCATTTT. Full variable domain (missing parts from reference TRBV28 and TRBJ1-5): DVKVTQSSRYLVKRTGEKVFLECVQDMDHENMFWYRQDPGLGLRLIYFSYDVKMKEKGDIPEGYSVSREKKERFSLILESASTNQTSMYLCASSFRVSQPQHFGDGTRLSIL.

This chain connects TRBV28 to TRBJ2-3; TRBD2 matches at 8 bases. Germline CDR1 reads MDHEN; CDR2 reads SYDVKM. This CDR3 has 16 amino acids. Trimming cost V 4 bases and J 2 bases; bases outside gene matches: 8. DNA of the CDR3: TGTGCCAGCAGTTCACTAGCGGAACCCCTCACAGATACGCAGTATTTT. Protein: CASSSLAEPLTDTQYF.

J is TRBJ1-1 and V is TRBV18, with 8 bases fitting TRBD1. Germline-derived CDR1 and CDR2 are KGHSH and LQKENI. The CDR3 covers 17 residues. Losses at the gene ends were 0 bases for V and 0 bases for J; bases not matched to a gene: 6. Here the CDR3 DNA reads TGTGCCAGCTCACCACCGATGTCAGGGGGCTTGAACACTGAAGCTTTCTTT. This encodes CASSPPMSGGLNTEAFF. The full variable domain, with the rest looked up from reference TRBV18 and TRBJ1-1, is NAGVMQNPRHLVRRRGQEARLRCSPMKGHSHVYWYRQLPEEGLKFMVYLQKENIIDESGMPKERFSAEFPKEGPSILRIQQVVRGDSAAYFCASSPPMSGGLNTEAFFGQGTRLTVV.

This clone was observed a handful of times. The V and J genes are TRBV15 and TRBJ2-6; D gene ambiguous. V dropped 3 bases and J dropped 0 bases, with 9 bases sitting between them. The CDR3 is 16 amino acids. The V gene's germline CDR1 is LNHNV and CDR2 YYDKDF (reference sequence). CDR3 loop: CATSSGQTSGANVLTF. In DNA, the CDR3 is TGTGCCACCAGCAGTGGGCAGACCTCTGGGGCCAACGTCCTGACTTTC. The entire variable domain, with the rest obtained from reference TRBV15 and TRBJ2-6, is as follows: DAMVIQNPRYQVTQFGKPVTLSCSQTLNHNVMYWYQQKSSQAPKLLFHYYDKDFNNEADTPDNFQSRRPNTSFCFLDIRSPGLGDTAMYLCATSSGQTSGANVLTFGAGSRLTVL.

The genes are TRBV6-5 and TRBJ2-5; the D gene is possibly TRBD2 (5 bases). The germline V gene has CDR1 MNHEY and CDR2 SVGAGI. V lost 0 bases, J lost 6 bases, and 11 bases lay in between. The CDR3 runs to 14 residues. CDR3: CASSYSTGVKTQYF. CDR3 coding DNA: TGTGCCAGCAGTTACTCGACCGGGGTCAAGACCCAGTACTTC.

As DNA, the CDR3 is TGTGCCAGCAGCGAAAGACTAGGTGGGACCCAGTACTTC. Translated, it gives CASSERLGGTQYF. The V and J genes are TRBV9 and TRBJ2-5, with a tentative D call TRBD2 (6 bases). The CDR3 extends over 13 amino acids. CDR1 and CDR2 (germline): SGDLS, YYNGEE. V lost 3 bases, J lost 7 bases, and 13 bases lay in between.

This clone was seen just once. V usage is TRBV10-3 and J usage is TRBJ2-7, with D tentatively TRBD2 (5 bases). From germline, CDR1 is ENHRY and CDR2 SYGVKD. This CDR3 is 13 amino acids long. V lost 4 bases and J lost 4, with 11 bases in between. For the CDR3, the DNA is TGTGCCATCAGTGGAGGGCCCCTTTACGAGCAGTACTTC. Encoded protein: CAISGGPLYEQYF.

The chain carries TRBV9 and TRBJ2-1, with 8 bases identical to TRBD2. The J segment lost 6 bases and the V segment lost 0 bases, leaving 11 bases of the junction unmatched. The CDR3 has 17 residues. Germline V CDR1 and CDR2: SGDLS, YYNGEE. DNA of the CDR3: TGTGCCAGCAGCGTAGGGTCAGCGGGGGTGTGGAGCAATGAGCAGTTCTTC. It codes for CASSVGSAGVWSNEQFF.

This chain links TRBV5-4 with TRBJ1-1; D is possibly TRBD1 (5 bases). Trimming took off 4 bases at V and 0 bases at J, with 10 bases between the two ends. There are 14 residues in the CDR3. Germline V gene sequence: CDR1 SGHNT, CDR2 YYREEE (reference sequence). This CDR3 is CASSPLGVNTEAFF. The CDR3 region has the DNA TGTGCCAGCAGCCCCTTAGGGGTGAACACTGAAGCTTTCTTT.

The chain is built from TRBV2 and TRBJ1-4, with 7 bases matching TRBD1. This CDR3 is built from 13 residues. V was pared by 7 bases and J by 8 bases, with 7 bases of the junction left unmatched. Germline V gives CDR1 SNHLY, CDR2 FYNNEI. The CDR3, as DNA: TGTGCCAGCACCCAGGGGGAGCGGGAAAAACTGTTTTTT. This sequence encodes CASTQGEREKLFF.

This sequence joins TRBV4-1 and TRBJ1-2; D is ambiguous. CDR1 is MGHRA, CDR2 YSYEKL, per germline. CDR3 length: 15 residues. The V and J ends lost 0 bases and 4 bases respectively, with 12 bases between them. CDR3 sequence reads: CASSQETAALYGYTF. Here the CDR3 DNA reads TGCGCCAGCAGCCAAGAAACGGCGGCGCTCTATGGCTACACCTTC.